Included here is one T cell receptor (beta chain) sequence, with context. As originally analysed: Nucleated cell number was recorded as an estimate derived from reference gene primer amplification. Sequencing was performed with immunoSEQ multiplex PCR; in TCRdb, only in-frame clones are kept and a portion is missing. D and trimming come from the DNA, and the V and J calls and clone size come from that table. The data contain 180,000 or so clones, roughly 88% of them singletons. With 3 bases removed from V and 2 bases from J, the gap between germline ends came to 13 bases. Germline values: CDR1 KGHSH, CDR2 LQKENI. CDR3 length: 15 amino acids. The data derive from a study of blood T cell repertoires in COVID-19.

Sequencing was carried out using peripheral blood. The clonotype was recovered from a human donor with active or convalescent COVID-19. The donor label of this sample is uncertain. V and J are TRBV18 and TRBJ1-1; no reliable D call. CDR3 sequence: CASSPDTGGNTEAFF. The DNA of the CDR3 is TGTGCCAGCTCACCCGACACCGGAGGAAACACTGAAGCTTTCTTT.